One and the same sample provided the 13 T cell receptor beta chains below, sequenced in a study of identical twins. TCRdb reanalysed the 5' RACE reads using MiXCR and keeps one entry per CDR3 protein. The data show some 440,000 distinct CDR3 sequences, more than 20% seen once. These same records also appear under a second study, on T cells expressing NK-cell markers.

The material sequenced was CD4+ T cells sorted from blood. These receptors were obtained from a woman aged 18 to 35 in good health.

This clonotype has a handful of counts. The chain joins TRBV29-1 to TRBJ2-7; 10 bases match TRBD1. The V and J ends lost 6 bases and 2 bases, in that order; junction bases with no gene match: 1. The CDR3 is made up of 12 amino acids. The germline gives CDR1 SQVTM, CDR2 ANQGSEA. DNA for the CDR3: TGCAGCGTCGGGACAGGGGCCTACGAGCAGTACTTC. Its translation is CSVGTGAYEQYF.

This clonotype was counted a few times. The chain employs TRBV7-2 and TRBJ2-3, with 9 bases that match TRBD2. The CDR3 runs to 16 residues. The V gene end was trimmed by 1 base and the J gene end by 4 bases; junction bases not matched to a gene: 6. The germline V gene encodes CDR1 SGHTA and CDR2 FQGNSA. Here the CDR3 reads CASSLGIAGAPDTQYF. CDR3 DNA: TGTGCCAGCAGCTTAGGGATAGCGGGAGCACCAGATACGCAGTATTTT.

V gene TRBV7-6 combines with J gene TRBJ2-5; 8 positions match TRBD2. With 5 bases clipped from V and 1 base from J, the junction kept 9 bases outside the gene matches. CDR1 is SGHVS, CDR2 FNYEAQ, per germline. This CDR3 comprises 16 residues. The chain's CDR3 is CASSVIAGTFQETQYF. CDR3 in DNA: TGTGCCAGCAGCGTTATAGCGGGGACCTTCCAAGAGACCCAGTACTTC.

The V and J genes are TRBV6-6 and TRBJ1-1, with D unclear. Per the germline V gene, CDR1 is MNHNY and CDR2 is SVGAGI (reference sequence). The ends were cut back, 2 bases at V and 3 bases at J, with 4 bases in the middle. The CDR3 length is 12 residues. The CDR3 coding sequence is TGTGCCAGCAGTTACGAAGACACTGAAGCTTTCTTT. Its protein is CASSYEDTEAFF.

The chain is built from TRBV4-2 and TRBJ2-5, with 7 bases lining up with TRBD1. With V trimmed by 5 bases and J by 4 bases, 7 bases remained unmatched. From germline, CDR1 is LGHNA and CDR2 YNFKEQ. The CDR3 sequence is 14 residues long. The CDR3 DNA is TGTGCCAGCAGCTTGGCCGGGACAGCAGAGACCCAGTACTTC. Protein product: CASSLAGTAETQYF.

CDR3 loop: CASSSLATNQPQHF. The CDR3 DNA reads as TGTGCCAGCAGCTCGCTAGCAACCAATCAGCCCCAGCATTTT. The chain carries TRBV5-6 and TRBJ1-5; D call uncertain. The V end lost 3 bases, the J end lost 3 bases, and 10 bases lay between the germline ends. The CDR3 length is 14 residues. The germline V gene encodes CDR1 SGHDT and CDR2 YYEEEE.

In this sample, this clonotype turned up a few times. This chain uses TRBV5-1 with TRBJ2-7; TRBD2 might be the D (5 bases). Germline CDR1 SGHRS, CDR2 YFSETQ. The CDR3 has 13 residues. Trimming shortened V by 4 bases and J by 5 bases, and 13 bases separated the two germline ends. The CDR3, as DNA: TGCGCCAGCAGCCTCCAGAACGGGGACGAGCAGTACTTC. Translation: CASSLQNGDEQYF.

CDR3 nucleotide sequence: TGCGCCAGCAGCGGAGGCAGAGAGAACACTGAAGCTTTCTTT. It encodes CASSGGRENTEAFF. The chain employs TRBV5-1 and TRBJ1-1, with D unclear. The germline V and J ends were trimmed by 4 bases and 1 base, with 11 bases remaining between them. The CDR3 length is 14 residues. Germline-derived CDR1 and CDR2 are SGHRS and YFSETQ. The entire variable domain, with the rest obtained from reference TRBV5-1 and TRBJ1-1, is as follows: KAGVTQTPRYLIKTRGQQVTLSCSPISGHRSVSWYQQTPGQGLQFLFEYFSETQRNKGNFPGRFSGRQFSNSRSEMNVSTLELGDSALYLCASSGGRENTEAFFGQGTRLTVV.

The chain couples TRBV30 to TRBJ2-1; weak D call: TRBD2 (6 bases). Trimming took 0 bases from V and 5 from J, leaving 14 bases between them. Germline CDR1 is GTSNPN and CDR2 is SVGIG (reference sequence). The CDR3 contains 15 residues. The CDR3 DNA reads TGTGCCTGGAGTGTACACAGCGGGCACAACAATGAGCAGTTCTTC. Translating gives CAWSVHSGHNNEQFF.

This clonotype was seen at least ten times. V and J are TRBV20-1 and TRBJ1-5, with D uncertain. Trimming removed 1 base from V and 5 bases from J, with 9 bases in between. This CDR3 is built from 13 residues. Germline values: CDR1 DFQATT, CDR2 SNEGSKA (reference sequence). The CDR3 here is CSARVRRDQPQHF. DNA of the CDR3: TGCAGTGCTAGAGTGAGGAGGGATCAGCCCCAGCATTTT.

This clonotype was observed a handful of times. The chain joins TRBV7-9 to TRBJ2-1; TRBD1 matches at 7 bases. This CDR3 comprises 15 residues. Germline CDR1 SEHNR, CDR2 FQNEAQ (reference sequence). Trimming cost V 4 bases and J 4 bases; bases outside gene matches: 7. CDR3 amino acids: CASSSLGQRYNEQFF. DNA of the CDR3: TGTGCCAGCAGCTCGTTGGGACAGCGATACAATGAGCAGTTCTTC.

The chain couples TRBV11-2 to TRBJ2-7; D may match TRBD1 or TRBD2 (7 bases each). Germline CDR1 and CDR2: SGHAT and FQNNGV. CDR3 length equals 14 residues. The ends were cut back, 3 bases at V and 4 bases at J, with 13 bases in the middle. CDR3 sequence: CASSLGGTVYEQYF. Written as DNA, the CDR3 is TGTGCCAGCAGCTTGGGGGGGACAGTATACGAGCAGTACTTC.

The rearrangement uses TRBV18 and TRBJ2-3; D is uncertain. Between the trimmed V and J ends, which lost 4 bases and 1 base, there was a span of 9 bases. Germline V gene lookup returns CDR1 KGHSH and CDR2 LQKENI. The CDR3 loop spans 14 amino acids. CDR3 in amino acids: CASSLDMGTDTQYF. The DNA for the CDR3 is TGTGCCAGCTCACTAGACATGGGCACAGATACGCAGTATTTT.